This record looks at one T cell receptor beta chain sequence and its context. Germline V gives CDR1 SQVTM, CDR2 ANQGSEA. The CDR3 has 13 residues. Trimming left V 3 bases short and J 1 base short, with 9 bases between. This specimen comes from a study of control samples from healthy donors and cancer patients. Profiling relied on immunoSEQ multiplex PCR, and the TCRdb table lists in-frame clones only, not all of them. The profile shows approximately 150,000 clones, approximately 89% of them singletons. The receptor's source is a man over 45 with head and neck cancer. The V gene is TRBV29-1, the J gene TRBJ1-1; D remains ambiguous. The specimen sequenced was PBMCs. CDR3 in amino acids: CSVDLTENTEAFF. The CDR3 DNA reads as TGCAGCGTTGATTTGACGGAGAACACTGAAGCTTTCTTT.